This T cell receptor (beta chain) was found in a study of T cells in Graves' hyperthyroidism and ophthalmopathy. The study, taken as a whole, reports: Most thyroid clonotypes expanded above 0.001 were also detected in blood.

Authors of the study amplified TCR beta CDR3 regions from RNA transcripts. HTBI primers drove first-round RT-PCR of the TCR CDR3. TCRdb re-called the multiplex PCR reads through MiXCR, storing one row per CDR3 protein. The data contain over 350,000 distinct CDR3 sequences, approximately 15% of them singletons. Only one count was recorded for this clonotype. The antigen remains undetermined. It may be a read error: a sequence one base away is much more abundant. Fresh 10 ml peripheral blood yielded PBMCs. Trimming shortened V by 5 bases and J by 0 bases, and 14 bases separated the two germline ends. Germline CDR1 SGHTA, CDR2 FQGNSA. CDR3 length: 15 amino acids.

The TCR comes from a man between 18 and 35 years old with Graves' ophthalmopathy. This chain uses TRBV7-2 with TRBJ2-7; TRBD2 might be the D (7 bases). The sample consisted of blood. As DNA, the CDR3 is TGTGCCAGCAGCCCTATAGGGGGGGCCTCCTACGAGCAGTACTTC. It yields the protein CASSPIGGASYEQYF.